This record concerns one TCR beta chain sequence. Only in-frame clones appear in the TCRdb table, and some are missing; sequencing was by immunoSEQ multiplex PCR. This repertoire shows approximately 30,000 clones, around four fifths found once; its top ten account for more than 20%. This sample is drawn from a study of OX40 agonist ivuxolimab in advanced cancers. Overall study: A diagnosis of hepatocellular carcinoma, melanoma, renal cell or head and neck cancer was present in dose-escalation patients. Previous treatment with anti-PD-1, anti-PD-L1 or anti-CTLA-4 therapy was allowed; 40% had received some. Males comprised approximately 81% of the group, whose mean age was approximately 60 years (range about 20 to 79).

CDR1 and CDR2 from the germline V gene are MNHNS and SASEGT. CDR3 length: 18 residues. J was trimmed by 3 bases and V by 2 bases; bases with no gene match: 10. Autoimmune disease history or systemic immunosuppression led to patients being barred. The chain uses TRBV6-1 and TRBJ2-2, with 9 bases identical to TRBD1. The source was CD4+ or CD8+ T cells sorted from blood, collected in a trial of the OX40 agonist ivuxolimab. This TCR derives from an adult with an advanced solid tumor such as melanoma, head and neck, liver or kidney cancer. CDR3 nucleotide sequence: TGTGCCAGCAGTGAACCCTTAGAGGACAGGGGCGACACCGGGGAGCTGTTTTTT. Encoded protein: CASSEPLEDRGDTGELFF.